This section outlines one TCR beta chain sequence together with its context. Its specificity is unknown. CDR3 size: 11 residues. Per the germline V gene, CDR1 is MNHEY and CDR2 is SVGAGI. V lost 2 bases and J 7 bases, leaving 6 bases between the germline ends. The entry originates in a study of siplizumab effects on memory and regulatory T cells. Points from the study as a whole: With siplizumab, Treg-derived clones averaged about 69% of mappable alloreactive CD4+ clones, versus 26.9% in controls.

Libraries were prepared by immunoSEQ multiplex PCR; TCRdb keeps only in-frame clonotypes and omits some of them. The data contain tens of thousands of clones, roughly 96% of them seen just once; the ten biggest clones take up approximately 0.031%. Sequenced material: naive CD4+ T cells sorted from blood. The TCR comes from a human donor in good health. This chain connects TRBV6-5 to TRBJ2-7; no firm D call. The CDR3 sequence is CASSYRLEQYF. CDR3 in DNA: TGTGCCAGCAGTTACCGCTTGGAGCAGTACTTC.